This TCR beta chain was sequenced in a study of blood T cells in healthy people across ages. General study results and limits: A strong correlation was seen between TCR beta diversity and naive T cell percentage.

Donors each provided roughly 11 milliliters of peripheral blood. Combining a sample-barcoded 5' primer with a J-beta primer mix, a second PCR ran for about 7 to 11 cycles. MiXCR, run by TCRdb on the 5' RACE reads, gives a single entry per CDR3 protein. The data contain around 1,600,000 distinct CDR3 sequences, roughly 43% of them singletons. About this clonotype: No antigen is known for it.

Trimming took off 0 bases at V and 9 bases at J, with 12 bases between the two ends. The CDR3 consists of 14 residues. Germline CDR1 LGHNA, CDR2 YNFKEQ. Sequenced material: blood. The TCR was taken from a woman between 18 and 30 years old in good health. V gene TRBV4-2 combines with J gene TRBJ2-1; D uncertain. CDR3 loop: CASSQDDPLFEQFF. CDR3 DNA sequence: TGTGCCAGCAGCCAAGACGATCCGCTTTTTGAGCAGTTCTTC.